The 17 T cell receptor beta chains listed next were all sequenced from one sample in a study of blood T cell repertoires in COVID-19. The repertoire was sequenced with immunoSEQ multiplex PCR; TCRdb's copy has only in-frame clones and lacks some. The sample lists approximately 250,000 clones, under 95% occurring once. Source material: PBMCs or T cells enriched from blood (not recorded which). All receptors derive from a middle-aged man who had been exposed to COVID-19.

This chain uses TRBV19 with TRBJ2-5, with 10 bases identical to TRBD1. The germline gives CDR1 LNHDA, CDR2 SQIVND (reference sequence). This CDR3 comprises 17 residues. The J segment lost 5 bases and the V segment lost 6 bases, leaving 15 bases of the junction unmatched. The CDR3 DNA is TGTGCCAGTAGCCAAACGATGACAGGGGGCTCGCACGAGACCCAGTACTTC. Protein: CASSQTMTGGSHETQYF. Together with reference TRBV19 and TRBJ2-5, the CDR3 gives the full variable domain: DGGITQSPKYLFRKEGQNVTLSCEQNLNHDAMYWYRQDPGQGLRLIYYSQIVNDFQKGDIAEGYSVSREKKESFPLTVTSAQKNPTAFYLCASSQTMTGGSHETQYFGPGTRLLVL.

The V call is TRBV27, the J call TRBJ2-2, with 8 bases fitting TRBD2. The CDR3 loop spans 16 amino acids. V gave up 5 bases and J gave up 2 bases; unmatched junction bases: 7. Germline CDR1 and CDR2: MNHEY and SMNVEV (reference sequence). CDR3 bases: TGTGCCAGCAGTAATGCGGGAGGAACAAACACCGGGGAGCTGTTTTTT. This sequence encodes CASSNAGGTNTGELFF.

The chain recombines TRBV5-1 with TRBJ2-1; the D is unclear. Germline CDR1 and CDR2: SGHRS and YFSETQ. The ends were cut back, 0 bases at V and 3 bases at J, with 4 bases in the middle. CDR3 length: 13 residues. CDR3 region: CASSLVSYNEQFF. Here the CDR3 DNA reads TGCGCCAGCAGCTTGGTTAGCTACAATGAGCAGTTCTTC.

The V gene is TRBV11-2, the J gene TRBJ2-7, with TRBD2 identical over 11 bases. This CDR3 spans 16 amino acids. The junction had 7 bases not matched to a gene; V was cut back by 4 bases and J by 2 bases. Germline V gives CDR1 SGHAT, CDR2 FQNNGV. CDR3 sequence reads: CASSSLVAGGTYEQYF. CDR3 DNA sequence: TGTGCCAGCAGCTCACTCGTAGCGGGAGGGACCTACGAGCAGTACTTC.

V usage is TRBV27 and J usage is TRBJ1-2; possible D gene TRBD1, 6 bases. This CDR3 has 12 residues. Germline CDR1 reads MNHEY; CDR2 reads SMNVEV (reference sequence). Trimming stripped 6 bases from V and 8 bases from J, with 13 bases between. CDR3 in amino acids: CASSAGAEGYTF. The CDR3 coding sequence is TGTGCCAGCAGCGCGGGGGCGGAGGGCTACACCTTC.

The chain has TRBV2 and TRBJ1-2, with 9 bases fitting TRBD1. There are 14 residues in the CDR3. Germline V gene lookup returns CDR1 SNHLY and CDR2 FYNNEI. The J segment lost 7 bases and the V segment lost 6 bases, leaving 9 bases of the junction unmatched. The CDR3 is CASRDRTGDGGYTF. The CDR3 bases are TGTGCCAGCAGGGACAGGACAGGGGACGGTGGCTACACCTTC.

The DNA of the CDR3 is TGCGCCAGCAGCTATAATTCCTACGAGCAGTACTTC. Protein: CASSYNSYEQYF. The chain recombines TRBV5-1 with TRBJ2-7; D uncertain. Trimming took 3 bases from V and 1 from J, leaving 5 bases between them. CDR1 is SGHRS and CDR2 is YFSETQ in the germline V gene. This CDR3 has 12 amino acids.

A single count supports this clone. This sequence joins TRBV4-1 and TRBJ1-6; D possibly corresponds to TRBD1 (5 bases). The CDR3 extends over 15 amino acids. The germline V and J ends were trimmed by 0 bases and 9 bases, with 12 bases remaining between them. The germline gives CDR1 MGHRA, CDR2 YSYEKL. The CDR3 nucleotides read TGCGCCAGCAGCCAAGAGGGGGGAATTGGTTCACCCCTCCACTTT. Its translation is CASSQEGGIGSPLHF.

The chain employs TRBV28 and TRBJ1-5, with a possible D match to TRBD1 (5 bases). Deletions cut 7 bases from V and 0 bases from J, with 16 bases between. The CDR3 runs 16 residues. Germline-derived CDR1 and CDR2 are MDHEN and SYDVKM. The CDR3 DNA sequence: TGTGCCAGCATCCCTCACGGGGGGGGTAGCAATCAGCCCCAGCATTTT. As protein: CASIPHGGGSNQPQHF. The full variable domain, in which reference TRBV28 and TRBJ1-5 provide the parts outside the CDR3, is DVKVTQSSRYLVKRTGEKVFLECVQDMDHENMFWYRQDPGLGLRLIYFSYDVKMKEKGDIPEGYSVSREKKERFSLILESASTNQTSMYLCASIPHGGGSNQPQHFGDGTRLSIL.

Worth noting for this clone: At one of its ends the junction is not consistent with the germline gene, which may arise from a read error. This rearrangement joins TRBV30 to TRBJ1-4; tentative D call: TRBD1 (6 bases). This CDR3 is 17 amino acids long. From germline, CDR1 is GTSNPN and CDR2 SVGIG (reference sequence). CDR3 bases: TGTGCCTGGAGTGCCTGGTCCTCCAGGGGCCCTAAGGAAAAACTGTTTTTT. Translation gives CAWSAWSSRGPKEKLFF.

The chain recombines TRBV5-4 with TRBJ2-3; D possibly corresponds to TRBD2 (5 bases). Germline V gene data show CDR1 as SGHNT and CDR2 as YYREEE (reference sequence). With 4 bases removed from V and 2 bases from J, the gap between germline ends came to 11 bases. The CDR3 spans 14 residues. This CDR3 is CASSLRTVTDTQYF. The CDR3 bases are TGTGCCAGCAGCCTCCGGACTGTCACAGATACGCAGTATTTT.

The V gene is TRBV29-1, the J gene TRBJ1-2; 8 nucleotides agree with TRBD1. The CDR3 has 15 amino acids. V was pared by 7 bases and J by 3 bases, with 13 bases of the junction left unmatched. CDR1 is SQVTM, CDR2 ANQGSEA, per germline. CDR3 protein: CSGSGTGEWDYGYTF. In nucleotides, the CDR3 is TGCAGCGGCTCCGGGACAGGTGAATGGGACTATGGCTACACCTTC. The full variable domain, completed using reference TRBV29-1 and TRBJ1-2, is SAVISQKPSRDICQRGTSLTIQCQVDSQVTMMFWYRQQPGQSLTLIATANQGSEATYESGFVIDKFPISRPNLTFSTLTVSNMSPEDSSIYLCSGSGTGEWDYGYTFGSGTRLTVV.

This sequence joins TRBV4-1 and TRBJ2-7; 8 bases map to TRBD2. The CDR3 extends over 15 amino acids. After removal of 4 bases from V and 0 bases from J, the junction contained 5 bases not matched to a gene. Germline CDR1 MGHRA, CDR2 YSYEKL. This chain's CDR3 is CASSPMSGSSYEQYF. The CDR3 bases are TGCGCCAGCAGCCCCATGAGCGGGAGCTCCTACGAGCAGTACTTC.

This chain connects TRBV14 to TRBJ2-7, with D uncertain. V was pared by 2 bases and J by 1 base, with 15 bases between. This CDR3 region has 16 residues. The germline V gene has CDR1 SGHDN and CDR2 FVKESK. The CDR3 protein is CASSQFVAVPSYEQYF. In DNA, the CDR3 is TGTGCCAGCAGCCAATTTGTGGCGGTTCCGTCCTACGAGCAGTACTTC.

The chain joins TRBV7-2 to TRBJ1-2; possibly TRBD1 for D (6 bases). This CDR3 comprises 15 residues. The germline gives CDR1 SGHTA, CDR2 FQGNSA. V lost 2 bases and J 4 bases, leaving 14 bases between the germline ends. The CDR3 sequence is CASSLIGQLTYGYTF. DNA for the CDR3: TGTGCCAGCAGCTTAATTGGACAGCTCACCTATGGCTACACCTTC.

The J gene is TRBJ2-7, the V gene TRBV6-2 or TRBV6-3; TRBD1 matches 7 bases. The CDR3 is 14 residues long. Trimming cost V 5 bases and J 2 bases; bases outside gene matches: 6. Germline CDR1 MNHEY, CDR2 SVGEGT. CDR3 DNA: TGTGCCAGCAGTCCCCGGGACAGCACCTACGAGCAGTACTTC. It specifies CASSPRDSTYEQYF.

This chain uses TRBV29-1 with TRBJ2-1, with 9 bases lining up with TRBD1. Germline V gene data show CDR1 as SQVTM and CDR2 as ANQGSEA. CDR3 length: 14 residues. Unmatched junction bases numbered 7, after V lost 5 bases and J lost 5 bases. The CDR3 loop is CSVTGTGFNNEQFF. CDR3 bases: TGCAGCGTTACCGGGACAGGGTTCAACAATGAGCAGTTCTTC.